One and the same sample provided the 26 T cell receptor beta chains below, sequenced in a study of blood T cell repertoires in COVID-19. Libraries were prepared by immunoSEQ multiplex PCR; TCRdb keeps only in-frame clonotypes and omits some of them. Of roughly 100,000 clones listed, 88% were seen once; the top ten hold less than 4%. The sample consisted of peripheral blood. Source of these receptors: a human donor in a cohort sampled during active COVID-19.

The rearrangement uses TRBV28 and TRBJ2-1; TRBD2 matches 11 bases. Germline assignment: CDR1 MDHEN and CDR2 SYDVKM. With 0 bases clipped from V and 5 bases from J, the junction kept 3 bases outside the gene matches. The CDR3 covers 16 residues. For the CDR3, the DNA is TGTGCCAGCAGTTTATGGGCTAGCGGGAGGAACAATGAGCAGTTCTTC. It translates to CASSLWASGRNNEQFF.

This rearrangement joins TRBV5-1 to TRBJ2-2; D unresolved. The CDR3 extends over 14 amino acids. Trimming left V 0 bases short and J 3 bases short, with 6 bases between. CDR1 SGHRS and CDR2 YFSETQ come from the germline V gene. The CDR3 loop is CASSLVTDTGELFF. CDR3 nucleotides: TGCGCCAGCAGCTTGGTCACGGACACCGGGGAGCTGTTTTTT.

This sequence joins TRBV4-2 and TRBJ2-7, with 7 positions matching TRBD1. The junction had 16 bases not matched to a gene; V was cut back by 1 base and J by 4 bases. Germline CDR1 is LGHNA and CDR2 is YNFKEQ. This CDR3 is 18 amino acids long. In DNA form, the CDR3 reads TGTGCCAGCAGCCAAGGTTCGACAGGGTCCCACATTATATACGAGCAGTACTTC. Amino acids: CASSQGSTGSHIIYEQYF.

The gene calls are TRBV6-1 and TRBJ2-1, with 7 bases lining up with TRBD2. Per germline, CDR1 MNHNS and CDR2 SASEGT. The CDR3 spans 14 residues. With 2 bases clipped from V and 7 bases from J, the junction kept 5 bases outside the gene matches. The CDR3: CASSEYGGENEQFF. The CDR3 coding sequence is TGTGCCAGCAGTGAATATGGGGGGGAGAATGAGCAGTTCTTC.

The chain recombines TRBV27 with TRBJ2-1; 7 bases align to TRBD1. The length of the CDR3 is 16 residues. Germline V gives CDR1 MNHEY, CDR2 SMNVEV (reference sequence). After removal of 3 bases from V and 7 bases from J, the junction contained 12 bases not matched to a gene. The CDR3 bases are TGTGCCAGCAGTTTCCAGGGACAGCCTCCACAGAATGAGCAGTTCTTC. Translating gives CASSFQGQPPQNEQFF.

The CDR3 region is CASSLGLTYGYTF. CDR3 sequence (DNA): TGTGCCAGCAGTTTAGGACTGACCTATGGCTACACCTTC. The genes are TRBV6-5 and TRBJ1-2, with D unclear. Trimming pared 4 bases from V and 4 bases from J, leaving 10 bases between. The CDR3 loop spans 13 amino acids. In germline, CDR1 is MNHEY, CDR2 SVGAGI.

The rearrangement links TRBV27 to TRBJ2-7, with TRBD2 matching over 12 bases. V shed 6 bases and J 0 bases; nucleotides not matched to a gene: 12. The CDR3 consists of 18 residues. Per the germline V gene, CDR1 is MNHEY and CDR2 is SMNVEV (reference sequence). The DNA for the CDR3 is TGTGCCAGCAGCCGTGCCGGGACTAGCGGGTATAGCTCCTACGAGCAGTACTTC. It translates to CASSRAGTSGYSSYEQYF.

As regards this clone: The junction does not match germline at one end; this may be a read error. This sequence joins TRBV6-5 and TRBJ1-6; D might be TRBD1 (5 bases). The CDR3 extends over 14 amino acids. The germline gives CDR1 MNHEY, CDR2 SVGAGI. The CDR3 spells CATSRAGHNSPLHF. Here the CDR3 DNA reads TGTGCCACCAGTCGGGCAGGGCATAATTCACCCCTCCACTTT.

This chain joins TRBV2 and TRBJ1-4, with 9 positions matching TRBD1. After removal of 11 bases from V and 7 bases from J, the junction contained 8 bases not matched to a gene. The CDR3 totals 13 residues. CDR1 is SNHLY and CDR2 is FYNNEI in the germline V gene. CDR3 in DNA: TGTGCCTTTAGGGGGACAGGGTTTGAAAAACTGTTTTTT. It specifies CAFRGTGFEKLFF.

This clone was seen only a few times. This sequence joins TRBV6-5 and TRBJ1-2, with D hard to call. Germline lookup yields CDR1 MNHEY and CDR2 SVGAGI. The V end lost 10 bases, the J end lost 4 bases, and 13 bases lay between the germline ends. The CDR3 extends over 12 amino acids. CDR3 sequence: CATSPGSYGYTF. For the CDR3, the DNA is TGTGCCACCTCCCCCGGGTCCTATGGCTACACCTTC.

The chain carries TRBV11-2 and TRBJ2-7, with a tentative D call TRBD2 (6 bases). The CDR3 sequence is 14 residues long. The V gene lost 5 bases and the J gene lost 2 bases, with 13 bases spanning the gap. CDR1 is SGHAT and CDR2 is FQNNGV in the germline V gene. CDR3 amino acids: CASSSRDWPYEQYF. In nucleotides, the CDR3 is TGTGCCAGCAGCAGCCGGGACTGGCCCTACGAGCAGTACTTC.

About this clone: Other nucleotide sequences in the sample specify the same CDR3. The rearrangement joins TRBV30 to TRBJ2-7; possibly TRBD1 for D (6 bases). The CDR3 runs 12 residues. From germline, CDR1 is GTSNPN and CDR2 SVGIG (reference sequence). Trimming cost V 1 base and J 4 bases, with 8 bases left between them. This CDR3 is CAWSGQGYEQYF. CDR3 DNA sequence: TGTGCCTGGAGTGGGCAGGGGTACGAGCAGTACTTC.

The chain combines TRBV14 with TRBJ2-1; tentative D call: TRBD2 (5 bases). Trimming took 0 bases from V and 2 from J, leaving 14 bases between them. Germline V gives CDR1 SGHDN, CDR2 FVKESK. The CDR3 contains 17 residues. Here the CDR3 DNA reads TGTGCCAGCAGCCAAGAAGAGGCGCTAGCCGCCTACAATGAGCAGTTCTTC. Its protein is CASSQEEALAAYNEQFF.

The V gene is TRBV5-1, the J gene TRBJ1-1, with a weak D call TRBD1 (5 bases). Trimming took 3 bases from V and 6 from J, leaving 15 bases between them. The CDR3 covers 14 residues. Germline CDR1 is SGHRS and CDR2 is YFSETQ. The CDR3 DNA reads TGCGCCAGCAGCTATGGTGGGGCGAGAGCTGAAGCTTTCTTT. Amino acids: CASSYGGARAEAFF. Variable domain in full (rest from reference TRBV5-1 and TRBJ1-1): KAGVTQTPRYLIKTRGQQVTLSCSPISGHRSVSWYQQTPGQGLQFLFEYFSETQRNKGNFPGRFSGRQFSNSRSEMNVSTLELGDSALYLCASSYGGARAEAFFGQGTRLTVV.

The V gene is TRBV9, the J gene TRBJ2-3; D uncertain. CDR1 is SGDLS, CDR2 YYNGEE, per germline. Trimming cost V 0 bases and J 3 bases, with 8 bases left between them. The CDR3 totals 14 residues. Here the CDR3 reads CASSVAVRTDTQYF. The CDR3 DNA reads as TGTGCCAGCAGCGTAGCCGTCAGGACAGATACGCAGTATTTT.

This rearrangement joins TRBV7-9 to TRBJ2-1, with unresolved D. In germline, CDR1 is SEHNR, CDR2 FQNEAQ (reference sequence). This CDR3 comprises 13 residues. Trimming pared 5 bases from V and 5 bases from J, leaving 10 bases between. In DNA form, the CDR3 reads TGTGCCAGCAGCCATGATCAGAACAATGAGCAGTTCTTC. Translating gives CASSHDQNNEQFF.

CDR3 nucleotides: TGTGCCAGCAGTTACGTTAGCGACAATGAGCAGTTCTTC. Its protein is CASSYVSDNEQFF. The rearrangement uses TRBV6-2 or TRBV6-3 and TRBJ2-1; possible D gene TRBD2, 5 bases. The CDR3 runs 13 residues. In germline, CDR1 is MNHEY, CDR2 SVGEGT. V was clipped by 2 bases and J by 5 bases, with 7 bases between them.

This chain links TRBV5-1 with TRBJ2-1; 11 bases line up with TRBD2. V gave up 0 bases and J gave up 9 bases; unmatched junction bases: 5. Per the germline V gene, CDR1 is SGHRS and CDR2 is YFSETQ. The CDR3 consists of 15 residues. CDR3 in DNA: TGCGCCAGCAGCTTGGTTTTAGCGGGAGGGAGTGAGCAGTTCTTC. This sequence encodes CASSLVLAGGSEQFF.

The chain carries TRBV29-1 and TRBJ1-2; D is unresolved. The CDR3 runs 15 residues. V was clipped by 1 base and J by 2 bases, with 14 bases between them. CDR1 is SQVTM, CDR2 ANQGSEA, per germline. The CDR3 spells CSVEVRATRNYGYTF. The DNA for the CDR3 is TGCAGCGTTGAAGTGCGAGCGACGAGGAACTATGGCTACACCTTC.

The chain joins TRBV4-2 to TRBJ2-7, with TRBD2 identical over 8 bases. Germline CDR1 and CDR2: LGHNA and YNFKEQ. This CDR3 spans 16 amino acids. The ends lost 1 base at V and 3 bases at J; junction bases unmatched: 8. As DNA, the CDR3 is TGTGCCAGCAGCCAAGGTTCGGGACTAGAAAACTACGAGCAGTACTTC. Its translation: CASSQGSGLENYEQYF.

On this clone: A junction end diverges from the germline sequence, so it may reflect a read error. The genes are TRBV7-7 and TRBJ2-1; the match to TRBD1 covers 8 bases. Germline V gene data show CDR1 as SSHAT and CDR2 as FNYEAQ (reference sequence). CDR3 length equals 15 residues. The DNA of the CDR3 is TGTGCTAGCAGCTTAGACAGGGGAGCGTACAATGAGCAGTTCTTC. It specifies CASSLDRGAYNEQFF.

CDR3 sequence (DNA): TGTGCCAGCAGCCCGGACGGACTCTCTGGAAACACCATATATTTT. It encodes CASSPDGLSGNTIYF. The chain carries TRBV7-9 and TRBJ1-3, with D hard to call. CDR1 and CDR2 from the germline V gene are SEHNR and FQNEAQ (reference sequence). V was clipped by 5 bases and J by 0 bases, with 11 bases between them. This CDR3 is built from 15 residues.

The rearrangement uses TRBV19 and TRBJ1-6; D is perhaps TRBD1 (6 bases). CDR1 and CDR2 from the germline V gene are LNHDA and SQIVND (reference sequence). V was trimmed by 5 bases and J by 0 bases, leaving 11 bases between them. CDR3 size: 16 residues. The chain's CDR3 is CASSLTGSSYNSPLHF. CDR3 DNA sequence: TGTGCCAGTAGTCTTACAGGGAGCTCCTATAATTCACCCCTCCACTTT.

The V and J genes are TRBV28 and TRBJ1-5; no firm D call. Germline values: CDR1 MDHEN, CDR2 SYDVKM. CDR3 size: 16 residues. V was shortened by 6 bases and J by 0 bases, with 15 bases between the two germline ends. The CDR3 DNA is TGTGCCAGCAGATACCGGGAAATCTATAGCAATCAGCCCCAGCATTTT. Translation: CASRYREIYSNQPQHF.

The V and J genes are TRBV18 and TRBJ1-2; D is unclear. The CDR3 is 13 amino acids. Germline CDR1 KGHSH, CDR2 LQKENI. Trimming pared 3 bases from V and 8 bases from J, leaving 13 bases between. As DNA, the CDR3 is TGTGCCAGCTCACCCACGATGGGAGGAGGCTACACCTTC. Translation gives CASSPTMGGGYTF.

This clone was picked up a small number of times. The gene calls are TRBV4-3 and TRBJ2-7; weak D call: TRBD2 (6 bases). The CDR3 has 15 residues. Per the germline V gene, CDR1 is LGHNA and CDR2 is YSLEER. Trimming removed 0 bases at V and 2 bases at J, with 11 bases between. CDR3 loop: CASSQDWDLTYEQYF. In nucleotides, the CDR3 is TGCGCCAGCAGCCAAGACTGGGACTTGACCTACGAGCAGTACTTC.